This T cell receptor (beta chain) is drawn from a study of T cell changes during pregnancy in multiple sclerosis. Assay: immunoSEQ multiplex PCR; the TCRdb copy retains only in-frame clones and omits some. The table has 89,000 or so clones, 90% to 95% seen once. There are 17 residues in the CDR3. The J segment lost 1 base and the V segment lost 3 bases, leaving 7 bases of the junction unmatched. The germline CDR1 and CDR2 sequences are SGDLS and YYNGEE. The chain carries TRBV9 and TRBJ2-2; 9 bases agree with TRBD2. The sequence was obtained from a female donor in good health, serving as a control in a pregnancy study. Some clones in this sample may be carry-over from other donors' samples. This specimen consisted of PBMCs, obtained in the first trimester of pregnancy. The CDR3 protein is CASSDSYSGGNTGELFF. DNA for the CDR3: TGTGCCAGCAGCGATAGTTATAGCGGGGGGAACACCGGGGAGCTGTTTTTT.